This entry features one T cell receptor beta chain sequence. Its specificity is not known. Sequencing used immunoSEQ multiplex PCR; TCRdb keeps in-frame clones, though not all of them. This sample has approximately 66,000 clones, with over 75% found just once. The data derive from a study of vaccination effects on CD4 cells after COVID-19. Upon completion of 10 to 11 days in culture, CD4+ T cells were isolated. Vaccine administered to participants consisted of two doses of either BNT162b2 or mRNA-1273. The CDR3 loop spans 15 amino acids. V shed 4 bases and J shed 4 bases, with 14 bases lying between them. The germline V gene has CDR1 SGDLS and CDR2 YYNGEE.

This chain links TRBV9 with TRBJ1-4; perhaps TRBD1 as D (5 bases). The sequences come from CD4+ T cells from PBMCs cultured without peptide, collected after COVID-19 vaccination. The TCR comes from a human donor who received a COVID-19 vaccine. CDR3 nucleotide sequence: TGTGCCAGCAGCCACGACGGGGCGGATAATGAAAAACTGTTTTTT. It is translated as CASSHDGADNEKLFF.